The subject of this entry is one T cell receptor (beta chain). Antigen: not known. One end of the junction is discordant with germline, which a read error may explain. Every sample yielded at least 6.5 million isolated PBMCs. This CDR3 region has 12 residues. Primed by a sample-barcoded 5' primer and a J-beta primer mix, a second PCR proceeded for 7 to 11 cycles. From each sample, at least 2.5 million paired-end reads containing CDR3 were obtained. TCRdb redid the calling of the 5' RACE reads with MiXCR, one entry per CDR3 protein. This table holds about 1.7 million distinct CDR3 sequences, roughly 27% found once. These data come from a study of blood T cells in healthy people across ages. Study-wide results and caveats: Expanded clonotype changes were possibly confounded by unknown donor CMV status.

The chain has TRBV12-3 or TRBV12-4 and TRBJ2-7; tentative D call: TRBD1 (5 bases). The sequence was obtained from a woman in her thirties in good health. What was sequenced was blood. The CDR3 DNA reads as TGTGTCAGCAGTCACCAGGGTTACGAGCAGTACTTC. This encodes CVSSHQGYEQYF.